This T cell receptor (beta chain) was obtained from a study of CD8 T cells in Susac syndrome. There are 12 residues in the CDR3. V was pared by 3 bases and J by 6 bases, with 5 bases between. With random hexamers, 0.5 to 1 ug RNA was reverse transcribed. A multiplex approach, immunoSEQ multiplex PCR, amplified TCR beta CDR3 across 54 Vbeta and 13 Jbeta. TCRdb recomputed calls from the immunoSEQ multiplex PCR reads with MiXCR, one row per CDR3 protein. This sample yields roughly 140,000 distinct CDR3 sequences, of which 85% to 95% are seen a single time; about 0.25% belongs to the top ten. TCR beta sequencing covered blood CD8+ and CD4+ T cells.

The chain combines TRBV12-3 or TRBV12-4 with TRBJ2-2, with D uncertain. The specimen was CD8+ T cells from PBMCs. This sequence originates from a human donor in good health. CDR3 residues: CASSLLAGELFF. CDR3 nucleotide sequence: TGTGCCAGCAGTTTGTTGGCCGGGGAGCTGTTTTTT.